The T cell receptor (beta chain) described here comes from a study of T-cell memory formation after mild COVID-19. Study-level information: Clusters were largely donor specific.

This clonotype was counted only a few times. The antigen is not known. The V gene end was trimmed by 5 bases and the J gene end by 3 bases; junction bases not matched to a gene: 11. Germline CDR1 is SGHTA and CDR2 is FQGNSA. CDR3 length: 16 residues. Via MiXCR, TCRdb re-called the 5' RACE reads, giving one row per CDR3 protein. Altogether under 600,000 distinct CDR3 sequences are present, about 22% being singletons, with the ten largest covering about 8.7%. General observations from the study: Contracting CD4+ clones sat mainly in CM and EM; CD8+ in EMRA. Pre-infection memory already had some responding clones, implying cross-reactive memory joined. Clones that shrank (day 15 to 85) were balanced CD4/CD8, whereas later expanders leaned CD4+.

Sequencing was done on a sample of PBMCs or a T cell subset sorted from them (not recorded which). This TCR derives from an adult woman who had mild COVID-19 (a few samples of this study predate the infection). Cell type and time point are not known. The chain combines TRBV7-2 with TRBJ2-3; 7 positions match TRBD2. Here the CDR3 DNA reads TGTGCCAGCAGCCTCCGCGGGAGCGGTGTGACAGATACGCAGTATTTT. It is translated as CASSLRGSGVTDTQYF.